This is a list of T cell receptor beta chains from one sample in a study of T-cell reconstitution after alpha-beta-depleted transplantation in children. TCRdb called the PCR reads again in MiXCR, with one record for every CDR3 protein. Of fewer than 550,000 distinct CDR3 sequences in the sample, over 9.5% were seen once. Sample: PBMCs, taken before TCRalphabeta/CD19-depleted stem cell transplant. The receptor source for this set is a child aged 2-9 years with inherited bone marrow failure, due to receive a stem cell transplant. The CDR3 runs from the conserved cysteine through the conserved F or W. The D gene is left open where the match is weak. The size field is filled for only some rows; it gives once, few, many or a size class.

j_call | clone_size | d_call | v_call | cdr3_aa | cdr3_nt
TRBJ2-7 | many | TRBD1 | TRBV19 | CASSFDRGLEQYF | TGTGCCAGTAGCTTTGACAGGGGATTGGAGCAGTACTTC
TRBJ2-1 | many | TRBD2 | TRBV7-9 | CASRVRAGAHNEQFF | TGTGCCAGCAGGGTTAGGGCGGGAGCTCACAATGAGCAGTTCTTC
TRBJ2-1 | many | NA | TRBV11-2 | CASSLRGYSYNEQFF | TGTGCCAGCAGTTTGCGTGGCTACTCCTACAATGAGCAGTTCTTC
TRBJ2-7 | many | NA | TRBV6-5 | CASSHGLSYEQYF | TGTGCCAGCAGTCACGGCCTATCCTACGAGCAGTACTTC
TRBJ2-1 | NA | TRBD1 | TRBV7-2 | CASSERQGALPEQFF | TGTGCCAGCAGCGAGCGACAGGGGGCGCTTCCCGAGCAGTTCTTC
TRBJ2-2 | many | TRBD2 | TRBV29-1 | CSVVGGRSTGELFF | TGCAGCGTTGTTGGCGGGAGGAGCACCGGGGAGCTGTTTTTT
TRBJ1-1 | NA | NA | TRBV5-5 | CASSLLRGTEAFF | TGTGCCAGCAGCTTGTTAAGGGGAACTGAAGCTTTCTTT
TRBJ2-7 | many | NA | TRBV11-2 | CASSYPGPGTYEQYF | TGTGCCAGCAGTTACCCGGGCCCCGGCACCTACGAGCAGTACTTC
TRBJ2-3 | NA | NA | TRBV10-2 | CASSEGPNSGSFPSTDTQYF | TGCGCCAGCAGTGAGGGCCCAAATTCGGGAAGCTTCCCTAGCACAGATACGCAGTATTTT
TRBJ2-7 | NA | TRBD1 | TRBV7-9 | CAISHTGVGYEQYF | TGTGCCATCAGCCACACAGGGGTCGGGTACGAGCAGTACTTC
TRBJ2-7 | few | NA | TRBV28 | CASTNTRAGPTSYEQYF | TGTGCCAGCACCAATACTAGGGCAGGGCCAACCTCCTACGAGCAGTACTTC
TRBJ2-3 | many | NA | TRBV5-1 | CASSLESLASTDTQYF | TGCGCCAGCAGCTTGGAGAGTTTAGCCAGCACGGATACGCAGTATTTT
TRBJ1-2 | NA | NA | TRBV6-2/TRBV6-3 | CASGRIQGFDGYTF | TGTGCCAGCGGAAGAATTCAAGGTTTCGATGGCTACACCTTC
TRBJ1-1 | many | TRBD1 | TRBV4-3 | CASSRASTGGNTEAFF | TGCGCCAGCAGCCGCGCCTCGACAGGGGGGAACACTGAAGCTTTCTTT
TRBJ2-7 | many | TRBD2 | TRBV7-2 | CASSPLGIAGPYEQYF | TGTGCCAGCAGCCCCCTCGGGATAGCGGGCCCCTACGAGCAGTACTTC
TRBJ2-1 | many | TRBD2 | TRBV19 | CASSIVASGNEQFF | TGTGCCAGTAGTATAGTTGCTAGCGGGAATGAGCAGTTCTTC
TRBJ2-4 | many | NA | TRBV27 | CASSSQQGIAKNIQYF | TGTGCCAGCAGTTCTCAACAGGGAATAGCCAAAAACATTCAGTACTTC
TRBJ2-1 | many | TRBD2 | TRBV7-8 | CASSPGTSGRAPYNEQFF | TGTGCCAGCAGTCCCGGGACTAGCGGGAGGGCCCCGTACAATGAGCAGTTCTTC
TRBJ2-7 | many | NA | TRBV15 | CATSRPTRSGYEQYF | TGTGCCACCAGCAGACCCACTAGGAGCGGGTACGAGCAGTACTTC
TRBJ2-7 | many | NA | TRBV20-1 | CSASREFYEQYF | TGCAGTGCTAGCCGGGAGTTCTACGAGCAGTACTTC
TRBJ2-7 | many | TRBD2 | TRBV3-1 | CASSQKAGGATYEQYF | TGTGCCAGCAGCCAAAAAGCGGGGGGCGCGACCTACGAGCAGTACTTC
TRBJ1-1 | many | TRBD1 | TRBV29-1 | CSVVPGGTEAFF | TGCAGCGTTGTTCCAGGGGGTACTGAAGCTTTCTTT
TRBJ2-3 | many | NA | TRBV18 | CASSLGQGADTQYF | TGTGCCAGCAGCCTCGGACAAGGGGCAGATACGCAGTATTTT
TRBJ2-1 | NA | TRBD2 | TRBV20-1 | CSATISGKKNEQFF | TGCAGTGCTACGATTAGCGGGAAGAAGAATGAGCAGTTCTTC
TRBJ2-2 | NA | NA | TRBV19 | CASSIELFGTVNTGELFF | TGTGCCAGTAGTATAGAGCTTTTCGGTACGGTGAACACCGGGGAGCTGTTTTTT
TRBJ2-7 | NA | NA | TRBV7-2 | CASSFDQGPYEQYF | TGTGCCAGCAGCTTTGACCAGGGACCCTACGAGCAGTACTTC
TRBJ2-1 | many | NA | TRBV6-1 | CASSPQASYNEQFF | TGTGCCAGCAGCCCACAGGCCTCCTACAATGAGCAGTTCTTC
TRBJ2-3 | many | NA | TRBV12-3/TRBV12-4 | CASSLNTGATDTQYF | TGTGCCAGCAGTTTAAACACAGGCGCTACAGATACGCAGTATTTT
TRBJ2-5 | few | NA | TRBV5-6 | CASSLFRGLETQYF | TGTGCCAGCAGCTTGTTCCGGGGGCTAGAGACCCAGTACTTC
TRBJ2-3 | many | TRBD2 | TRBV7-2 | CASSFFAGGPDTQYF | TGTGCCAGCAGCTTTTTCGCGGGGGGCCCAGATACGCAGTATTTT
TRBJ1-4 | many | NA | TRBV4-3 | CASSQGDLNEKLFF | TGCGCCAGCAGCCAAGGGGACTTAAATGAAAAACTGTTTTTT
TRBJ2-6 | many | NA | TRBV27 | CASSLLAGYKPSSGANVLTF | TGTGCCAGCAGTTTATTGGCCGGGTATAAGCCCTCATCTGGGGCCAACGTCCTGACTTTC
TRBJ2-1 | many | NA | TRBV9 | CASSVGFNEQFF | TGTGCCAGCAGCGTAGGATTCAATGAGCAGTTCTTC
TRBJ1-1 | NA | NA | TRBV30 | CAWRQTEAFF | TGTGCCTGGAGGCAGACTGAAGCTTTCTTT
TRBJ1-4 | many | NA | TRBV15 | CATSRVGNEKLFF | TGTGCCACCAGCAGAGTGGGGAATGAAAAACTGTTTTTT